This TCR beta chain originates from a study of spatial heterogeneity in lung cancer. Notes on the study in general: Follow-up blood showed ubiquitous expanded tumor TCRs less than blood at resection did.

In regard to this clonotype: Its matching antigen is unknown.

Time point specified: sample taken at primary tumor resection. No cell sorting; template was whole RNA from tumor, lung tissue or PBMC. The CDR3 loop spans 15 amino acids. Per germline, CDR1 SGHRS and CDR2 YFSETQ. V lost 2 bases to trimming and J lost 3 bases; unmatched junction nucleotides: 5. TCRdb processed the 5' RACE reads anew with MiXCR; each CDR3 protein has one entry. The repertoire holds 75,000 to 85,000 distinct CDR3 sequences, approximately 21% seen once, with 6.2% in the top ten. Sequencing used PBMCs, obtained at surgery. The TCR sequence derives from a male donor with early-stage non-small cell lung cancer. This chain links TRBV5-1 with TRBJ2-5, with 9 bases lining up with TRBD2. CDR3 amino acids: CASSFASGKEETQYF. The CDR3 DNA reads as TGCGCCAGCAGCTTTGCTAGCGGGAAGGAAGAGACCCAGTACTTC. Filled out from reference TRBV5-1 and TRBJ2-5, the complete variable domain reads KAGVTQTPRYLIKTRGQQVTLSCSPISGHRSVSWYQQTPGQGLQFLFEYFSETQRNKGNFPGRFSGRQFSNSRSEMNVSTLELGDSALYLCASSFASGKEETQYFGPGTRLLVL.